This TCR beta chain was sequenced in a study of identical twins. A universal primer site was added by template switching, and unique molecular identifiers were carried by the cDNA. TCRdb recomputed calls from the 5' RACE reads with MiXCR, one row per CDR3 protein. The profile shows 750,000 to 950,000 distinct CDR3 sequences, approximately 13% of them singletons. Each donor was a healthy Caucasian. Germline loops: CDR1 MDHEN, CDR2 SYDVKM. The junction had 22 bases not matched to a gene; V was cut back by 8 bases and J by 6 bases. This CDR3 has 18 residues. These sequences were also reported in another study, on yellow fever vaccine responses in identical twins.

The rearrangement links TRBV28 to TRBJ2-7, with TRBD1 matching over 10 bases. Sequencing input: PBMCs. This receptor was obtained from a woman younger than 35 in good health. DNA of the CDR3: TGTGCCAGCCGAAGGATCGTCCCCCGGGACAGGGGATCGATCGAGCAGTACTTC. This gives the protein CASRRIVPRDRGSIEQYF.